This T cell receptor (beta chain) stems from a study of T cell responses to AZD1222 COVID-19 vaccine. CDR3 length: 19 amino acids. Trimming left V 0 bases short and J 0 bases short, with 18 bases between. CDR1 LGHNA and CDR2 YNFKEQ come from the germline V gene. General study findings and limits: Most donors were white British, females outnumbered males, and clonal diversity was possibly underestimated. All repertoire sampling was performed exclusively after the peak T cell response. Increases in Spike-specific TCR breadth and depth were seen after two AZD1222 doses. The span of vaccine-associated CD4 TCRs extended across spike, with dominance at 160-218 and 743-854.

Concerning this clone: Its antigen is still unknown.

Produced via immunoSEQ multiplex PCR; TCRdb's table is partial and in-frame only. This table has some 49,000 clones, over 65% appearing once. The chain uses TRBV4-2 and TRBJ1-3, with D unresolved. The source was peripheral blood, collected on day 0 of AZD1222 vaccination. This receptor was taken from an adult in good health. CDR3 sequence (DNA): TGTGCCAGCAGCCAAGATCAGGTAGTTGGAACAAGCTCTGGAAACACCATATATTTT. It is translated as CASSQDQVVGTSSGNTIYF.